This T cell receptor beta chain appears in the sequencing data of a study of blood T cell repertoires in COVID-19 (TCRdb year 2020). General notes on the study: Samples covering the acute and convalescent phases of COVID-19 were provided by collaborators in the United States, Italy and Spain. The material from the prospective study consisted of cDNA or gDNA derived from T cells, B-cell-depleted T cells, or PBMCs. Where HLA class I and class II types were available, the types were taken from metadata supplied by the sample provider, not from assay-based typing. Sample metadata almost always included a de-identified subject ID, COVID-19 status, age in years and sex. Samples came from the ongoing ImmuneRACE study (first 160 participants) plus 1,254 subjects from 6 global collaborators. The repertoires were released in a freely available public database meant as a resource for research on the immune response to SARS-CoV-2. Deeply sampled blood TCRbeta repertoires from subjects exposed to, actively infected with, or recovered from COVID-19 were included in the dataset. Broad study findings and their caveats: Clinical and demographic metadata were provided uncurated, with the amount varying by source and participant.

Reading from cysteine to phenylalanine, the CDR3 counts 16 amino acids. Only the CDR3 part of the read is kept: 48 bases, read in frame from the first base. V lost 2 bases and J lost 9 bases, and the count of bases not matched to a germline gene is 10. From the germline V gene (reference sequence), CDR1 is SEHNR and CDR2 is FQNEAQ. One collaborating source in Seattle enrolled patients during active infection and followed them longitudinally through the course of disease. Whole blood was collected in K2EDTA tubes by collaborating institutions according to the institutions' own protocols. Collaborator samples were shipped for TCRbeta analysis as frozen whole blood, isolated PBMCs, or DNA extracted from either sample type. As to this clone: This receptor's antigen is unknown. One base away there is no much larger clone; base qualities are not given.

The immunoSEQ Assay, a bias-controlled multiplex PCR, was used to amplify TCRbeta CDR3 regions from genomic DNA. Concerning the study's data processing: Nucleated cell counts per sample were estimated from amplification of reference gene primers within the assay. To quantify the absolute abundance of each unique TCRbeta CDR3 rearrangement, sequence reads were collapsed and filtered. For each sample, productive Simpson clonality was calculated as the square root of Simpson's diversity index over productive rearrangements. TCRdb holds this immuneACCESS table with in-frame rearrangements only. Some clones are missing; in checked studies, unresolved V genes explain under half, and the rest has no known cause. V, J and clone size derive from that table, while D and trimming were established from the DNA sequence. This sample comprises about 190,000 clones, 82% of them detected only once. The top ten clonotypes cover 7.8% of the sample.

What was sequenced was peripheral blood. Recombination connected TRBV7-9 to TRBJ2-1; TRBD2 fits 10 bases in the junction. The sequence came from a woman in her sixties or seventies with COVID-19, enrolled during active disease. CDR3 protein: CASSLMLAGDLGEQFF. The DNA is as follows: TGTGCCAGCAGCTTAATGCTAGCGGGAGATTTGGGTGAGCAGTTCTTC.